These T cell receptor beta chains were read from a single sample in a study of shared clonotypes between healthy human individuals. Generated by immunoSEQ multiplex PCR, the TCRdb table keeps only in-frame clones and is missing some. This sample has approximately 440,000 clones, with 70% to 80% found just once. The sequenced material came from PBMCs. The receptors come from a middle-aged woman in good health. Some clones in this sample may be carry-over from other donors' samples. The CDR3 runs from the conserved cysteine through the conserved F or W. The D gene is left open where the match is weak. Clone size is shown for a subset of rows, as once, few, many or a class of expanded clone.

D	V	J	size	CDR3	DNA
TRBD2	TRBV2	TRBJ2-1	NA	CASRALADKFF	TGTGCCAGCAGGGCCCTAGCGGACAAGTTCTTC
TRBD1	TRBV11-1	TRBJ1-2	NA	CASSLGGGQGYYGYTF	TGTGCCAGCAGCTTAGGGGGGGGACAGGGATACTATGGCTACACCTTC
TRBD2	TRBV4-3	TRBJ2-2	NA	CASSQDARPGLAGIMATGELFF	TGCGCCAGCAGCCAAGATGCCCGACCGGGACTAGCGGGAATCATGGCCACCGGGGAGCTGTTTTTT
TRBD2	TRBV19	TRBJ2-5	once	CASSIPGLAGAQETQYF	TGTGCCAGTAGTATCCCTGGGCTAGCGGGAGCCCAGGAGACCCAGTACTTC
NA	TRBV5-4	TRBJ2-1	NA	CASSLTGDSYNEQFF	TGTGCCAGCAGCTTGACTGGGGACTCCTACAATGAGCAGTTCTTC
TRBD1	TRBV7-2	TRBJ2-1	NA	CASSRQGSSYNEQFF	TGTGCCAGCAGCCGACAGGGGAGCTCCTACAATGAGCAGTTCTTC
NA	TRBV7-9	TRBJ1-4	NA	CASSFRGEKLFF	TGTGCCAGCAGCTTTCGGGGTGAAAAACTGTTTTTT
NA	TRBV29-1	TRBJ2-7	few	CSVEDRRTWGYEQYF	TGCAGCGTTGAAGATAGACGGACGTGGGGTTACGAGCAGTACTTC
NA	TRBV30	TRBJ1-2	NA	CGYRDGNYCYTF	TGTGGGTACCGGGACGGTAACTATTGCTACACCTTC
NA	TRBV5-1	TRBJ2-3	NA	CASSPIDWRDTQYF	TGCGCCAGCTCCCCGATAGACTGGAGAGATACGCAGTATTTT
NA	TRBV28	TRBJ2-2	NA	CASRPGTPTGELFF	TGTGCCAGCAGGCCCGGGACTCCAACCGGGGAGCTGTTTTTT
NA	TRBV28	TRBJ1-4	NA	CASSPLGSQLFF	TGTGCCAGCAGTCCGCTGGGGAGTCAACTGTTTTTT
NA	TRBV5-6	TRBJ2-7	NA	CASSPAGAYEQYF	TGTGCCAGCAGCCCGGCGGGCGCCTACGAGCAGTACTTC
NA	TRBV9	TRBJ1-6	once	CASSGGASNSPLHF	TGTGCCAGCAGCGGGGGCGCATCAAATTCACCCCTCCACTTT
TRBD1	TRBV7-2	TRBJ2-7	few	CASSLEPGGEQYF	TGTGCCAGCAGCTTAGAACCAGGGGGCGAGCAGTACTTC
NA	TRBV5-1	TRBJ2-7	NA	CASSLDRAAYEQYF	TGCGCCAGCAGCTTGGACAGGGCGGCCTACGAGCAGTACTTC
NA	TRBV20-1	TRBJ1-2	NA	CSAPGQLGYTF	TGCAGTGCACCTGGACAGTTAGGCTACACCTTC
NA	TRBV7-9	TRBJ1-5	few	CASSVLDQPQHF	TGTGCCAGCAGCGTACTGGACCAGCCCCAGCATTTT
NA	TRBV5-1	TRBJ2-1	NA	CASSLDRYNEQFF	TGCGCCAGCAGCTTGGACAGGTACAATGAGCAGTTCTTC
NA	TRBV7-3	TRBJ2-2	few	CASSLDPTGELFF	TGTGCCAGCAGCCTGGACCCCACCGGGGAGCTGTTTTTT
TRBD2	TRBV11-2	TRBJ2-1	NA	CASSSLSGISYNEQFF	TGTGCCAGCAGCTCACTTAGCGGGATCTCCTACAATGAGCAGTTCTTC
TRBD1	TRBV5-5	TRBJ2-7	NA	CASSWGTGTATYEQYF	TGTGCCAGCAGCTGGGGAACCGGGACAGCTACCTACGAGCAGTACTTC
NA	TRBV29-1	TRBJ1-1	many	CSVEEAGRAFF	TGCAGCGTTGAAGAGGCAGGGAGAGCTTTCTTT
TRBD1	TRBV19	TRBJ2-2	NA	CASTGTGGAGELFF	TGTGCCAGTACTGGGACAGGGGGTGCCGGGGAGCTGTTTTTT
NA	TRBV5-8	TRBJ2-7	NA	CASSPGGSYEQYF	TGTGCCAGCAGCCCTGGAGGATCCTACGAGCAGTACTTC